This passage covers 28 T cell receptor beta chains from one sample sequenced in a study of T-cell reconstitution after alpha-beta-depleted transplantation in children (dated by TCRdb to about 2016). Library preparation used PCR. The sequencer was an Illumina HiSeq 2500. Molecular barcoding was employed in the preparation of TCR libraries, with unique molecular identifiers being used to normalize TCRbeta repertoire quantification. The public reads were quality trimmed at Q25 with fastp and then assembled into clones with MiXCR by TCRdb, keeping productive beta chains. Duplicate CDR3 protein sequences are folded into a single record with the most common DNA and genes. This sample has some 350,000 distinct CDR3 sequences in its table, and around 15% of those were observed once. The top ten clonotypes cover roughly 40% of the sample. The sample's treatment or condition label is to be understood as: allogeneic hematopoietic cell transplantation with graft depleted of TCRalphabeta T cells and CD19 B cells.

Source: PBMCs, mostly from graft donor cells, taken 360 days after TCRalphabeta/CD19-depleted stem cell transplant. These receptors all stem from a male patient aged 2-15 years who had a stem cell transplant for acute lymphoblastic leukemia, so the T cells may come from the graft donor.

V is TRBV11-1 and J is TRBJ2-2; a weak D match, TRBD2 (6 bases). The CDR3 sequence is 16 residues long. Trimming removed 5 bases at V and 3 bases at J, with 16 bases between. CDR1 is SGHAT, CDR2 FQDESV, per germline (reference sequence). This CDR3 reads CASSPASVGYTGELFF. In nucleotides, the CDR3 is TGTGCCAGCAGCCCCGCTAGCGTGGGGTACACCGGGGAGCTGTTTTTT.

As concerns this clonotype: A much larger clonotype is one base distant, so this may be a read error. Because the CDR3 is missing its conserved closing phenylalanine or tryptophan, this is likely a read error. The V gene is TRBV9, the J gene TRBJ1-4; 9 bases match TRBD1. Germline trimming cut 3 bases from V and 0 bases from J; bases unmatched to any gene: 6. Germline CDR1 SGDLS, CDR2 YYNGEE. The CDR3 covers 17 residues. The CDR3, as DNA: TGTGCCAGCAGCGCCGGGACAGGGCCTTCAACTAATGAAAAACTGTTTTCT. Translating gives CASSAGTGPSTNEKLFS.

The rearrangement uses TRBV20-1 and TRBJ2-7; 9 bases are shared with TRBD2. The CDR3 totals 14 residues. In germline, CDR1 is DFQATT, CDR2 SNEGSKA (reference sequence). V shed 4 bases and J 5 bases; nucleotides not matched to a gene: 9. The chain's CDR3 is CSATKTSGTHEQYF. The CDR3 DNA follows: TGCAGTGCTACTAAGACTAGCGGCACCCACGAGCAGTACTTC.

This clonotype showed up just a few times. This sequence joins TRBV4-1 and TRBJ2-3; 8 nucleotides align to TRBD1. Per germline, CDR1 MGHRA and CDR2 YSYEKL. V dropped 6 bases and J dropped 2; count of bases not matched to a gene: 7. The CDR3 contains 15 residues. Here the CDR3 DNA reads TGCGCCAGCAGGCGGACAGGGATCCACACAGATACGCAGTATTTT. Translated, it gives CASRRTGIHTDTQYF.

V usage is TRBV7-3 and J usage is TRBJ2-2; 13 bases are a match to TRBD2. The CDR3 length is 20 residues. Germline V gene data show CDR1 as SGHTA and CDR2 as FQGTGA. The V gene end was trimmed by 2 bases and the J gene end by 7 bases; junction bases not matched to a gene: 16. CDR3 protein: CASSLWPHGLAGAEGGELFF. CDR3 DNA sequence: TGTGCCAGCAGCTTATGGCCGCACGGACTAGCGGGAGCTGAAGGCGGGGAGCTGTTTTTT.

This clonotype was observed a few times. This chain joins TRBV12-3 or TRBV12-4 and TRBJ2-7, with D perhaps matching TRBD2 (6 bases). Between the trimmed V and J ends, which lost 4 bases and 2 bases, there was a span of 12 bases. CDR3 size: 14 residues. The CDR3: CASSSGGAPYEQYF. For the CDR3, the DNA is TGTGCCAGCAGTTCCGGAGGGGCCCCCTACGAGCAGTACTTC.

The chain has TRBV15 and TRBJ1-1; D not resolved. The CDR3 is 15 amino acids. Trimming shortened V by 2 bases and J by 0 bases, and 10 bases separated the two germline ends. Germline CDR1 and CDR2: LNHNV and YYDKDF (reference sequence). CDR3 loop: CATSRMRAVNTEAFF. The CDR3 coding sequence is TGTGCCACCAGCAGAATGCGAGCGGTGAACACTGAAGCTTTCTTT.

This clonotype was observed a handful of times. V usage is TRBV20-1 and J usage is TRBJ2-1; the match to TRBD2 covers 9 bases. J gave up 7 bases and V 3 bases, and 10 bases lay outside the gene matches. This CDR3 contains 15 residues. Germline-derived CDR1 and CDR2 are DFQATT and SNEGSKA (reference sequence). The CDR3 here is CSASAIGLARNEQFF. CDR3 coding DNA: TGCAGTGCTAGCGCTATTGGACTAGCGAGAAATGAGCAGTTCTTC.

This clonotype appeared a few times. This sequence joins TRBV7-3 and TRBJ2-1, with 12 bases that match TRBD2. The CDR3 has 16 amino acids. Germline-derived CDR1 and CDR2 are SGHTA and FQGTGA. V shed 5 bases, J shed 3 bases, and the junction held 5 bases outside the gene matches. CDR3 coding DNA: TGTGCCAGCAGCATCGGACTAGCGGGAAACTACAATGAGCAGTTCTTC. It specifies CASSIGLAGNYNEQFF.

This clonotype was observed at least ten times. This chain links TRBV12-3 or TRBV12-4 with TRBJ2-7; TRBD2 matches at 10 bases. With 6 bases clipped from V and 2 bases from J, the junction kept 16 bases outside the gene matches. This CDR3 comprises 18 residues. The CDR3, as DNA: TGTGCCAGCAGCTCCCTTACCACCGGGACTAGCGTTACCTACGAGCAGTACTTC. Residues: CASSSLTTGTSVTYEQYF.

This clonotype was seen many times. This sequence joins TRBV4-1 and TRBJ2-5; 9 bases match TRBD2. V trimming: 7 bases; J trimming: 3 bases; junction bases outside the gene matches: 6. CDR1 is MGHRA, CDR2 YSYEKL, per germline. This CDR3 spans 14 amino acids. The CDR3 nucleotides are TGCGCCAGCAAGAGGATAGCGGGAGAAGAGACCCAGTACTTC. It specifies CASKRIAGEETQYF.

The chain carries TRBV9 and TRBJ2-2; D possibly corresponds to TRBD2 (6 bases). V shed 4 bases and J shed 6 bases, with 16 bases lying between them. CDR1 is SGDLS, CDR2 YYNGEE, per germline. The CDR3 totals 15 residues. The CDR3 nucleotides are TGTGCCAGCAGCACGCGGAGGGGCAATTCCGGGGAGCTGTTTTTT. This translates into CASSTRRGNSGELFF.

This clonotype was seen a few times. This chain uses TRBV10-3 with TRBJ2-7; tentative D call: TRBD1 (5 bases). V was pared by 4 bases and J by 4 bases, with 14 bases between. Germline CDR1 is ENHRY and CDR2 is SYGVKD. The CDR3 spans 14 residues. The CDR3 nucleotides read TGTGCCATCAGTGGGGGCATGGGATGGTACGAGCAGTACTTC. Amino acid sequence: CAISGGMGWYEQYF.

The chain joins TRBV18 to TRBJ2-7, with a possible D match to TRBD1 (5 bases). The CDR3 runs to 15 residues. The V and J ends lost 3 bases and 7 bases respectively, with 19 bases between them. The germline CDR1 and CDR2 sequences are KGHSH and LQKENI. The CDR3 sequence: CASSPVQGTRGEQYF. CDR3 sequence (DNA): TGTGCCAGCTCACCCGTGCAGGGAACCCGAGGTGAGCAGTACTTC.

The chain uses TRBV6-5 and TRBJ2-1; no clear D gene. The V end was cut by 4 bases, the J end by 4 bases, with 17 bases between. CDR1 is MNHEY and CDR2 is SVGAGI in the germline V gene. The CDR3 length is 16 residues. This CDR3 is CASSSLVGDRYNEQFF. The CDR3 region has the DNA TGTGCCAGCAGTTCCCTCGTTGGAGATCGATACAATGAGCAGTTCTTC.

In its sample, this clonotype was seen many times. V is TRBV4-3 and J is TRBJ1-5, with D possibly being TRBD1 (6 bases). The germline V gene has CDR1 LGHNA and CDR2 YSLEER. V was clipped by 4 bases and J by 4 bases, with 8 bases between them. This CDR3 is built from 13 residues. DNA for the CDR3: TGCGCCAGCAGCCTTGGACAGAATCAGCCCCAGCATTTT. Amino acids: CASSLGQNQPQHF.

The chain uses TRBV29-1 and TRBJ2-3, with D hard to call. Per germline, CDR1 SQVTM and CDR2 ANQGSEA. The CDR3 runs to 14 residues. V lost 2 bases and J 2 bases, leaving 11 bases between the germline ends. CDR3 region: CSVEQRNPTDTQYF. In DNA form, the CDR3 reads TGCAGCGTTGAACAGAGAAACCCCACAGATACGCAGTATTTT.

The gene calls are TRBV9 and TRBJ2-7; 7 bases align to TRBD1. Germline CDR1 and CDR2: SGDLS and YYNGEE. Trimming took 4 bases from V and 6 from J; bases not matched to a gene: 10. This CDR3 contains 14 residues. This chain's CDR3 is CASSPRGQASEQYF. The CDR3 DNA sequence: TGTGCCAGCAGCCCTCGCGGACAGGCAAGCGAGCAGTACTTC.

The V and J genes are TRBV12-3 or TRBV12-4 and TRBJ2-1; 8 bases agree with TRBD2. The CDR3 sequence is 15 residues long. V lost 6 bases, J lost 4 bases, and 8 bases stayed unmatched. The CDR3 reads CASSPAGVKYNEQFF. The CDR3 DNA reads TGTGCCAGCAGCCCAGCGGGAGTAAAATACAATGAGCAGTTCTTC.

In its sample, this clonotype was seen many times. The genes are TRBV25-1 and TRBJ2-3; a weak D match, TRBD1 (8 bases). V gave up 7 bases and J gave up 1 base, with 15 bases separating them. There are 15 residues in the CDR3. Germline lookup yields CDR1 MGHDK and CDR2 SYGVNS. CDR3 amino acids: CASNTGGGRTDTQYF. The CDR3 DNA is TGTGCCAGCAACACAGGGGGAGGGCGCACAGATACGCAGTATTTT.

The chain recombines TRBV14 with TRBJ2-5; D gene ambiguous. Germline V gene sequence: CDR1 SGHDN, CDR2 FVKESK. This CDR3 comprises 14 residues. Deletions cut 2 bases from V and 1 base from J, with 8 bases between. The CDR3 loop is CASSQRWTQETQYF. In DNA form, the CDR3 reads TGTGCCAGCAGCCAACGGTGGACCCAAGAGACCCAGTACTTC.

The DNA of the CDR3 is TGTGCCAGCAGTTTCCAACTCGGGGGTAATTCACCCCTCCACTTT. Protein sequence: CASSFQLGGNSPLHF. This chain joins TRBV28 and TRBJ1-6; tentatively, D is TRBD1 (5 bases). V was clipped by 3 bases and J by 6 bases, with 12 bases between them. This CDR3 is 15 amino acids long. Germline lookup yields CDR1 MDHEN and CDR2 SYDVKM.

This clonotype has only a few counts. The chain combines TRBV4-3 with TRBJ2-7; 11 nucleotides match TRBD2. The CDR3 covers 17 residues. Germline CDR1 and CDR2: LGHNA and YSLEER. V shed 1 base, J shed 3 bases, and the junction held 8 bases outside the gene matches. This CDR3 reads CASSQGTGGLAGYEQYF. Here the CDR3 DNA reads TGCGCCAGCAGCCAAGGGACGGGAGGACTAGCGGGCTACGAGCAGTACTTC.

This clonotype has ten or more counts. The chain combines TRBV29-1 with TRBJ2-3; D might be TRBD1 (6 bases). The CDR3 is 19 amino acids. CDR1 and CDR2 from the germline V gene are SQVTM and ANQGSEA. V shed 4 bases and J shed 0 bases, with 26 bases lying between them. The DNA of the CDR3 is TGCAGCGTTGTTGGGGCTATCTTCCAGGGGCTGAAAAGCACAGATACGCAGTATTTT. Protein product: CSVVGAIFQGLKSTDTQYF.

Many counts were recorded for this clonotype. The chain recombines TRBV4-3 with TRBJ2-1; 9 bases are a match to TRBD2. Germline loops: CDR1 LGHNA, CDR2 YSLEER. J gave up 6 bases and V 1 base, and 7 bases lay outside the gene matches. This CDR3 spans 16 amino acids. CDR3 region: CASSQGSGSRLNEQFF. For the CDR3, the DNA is TGCGCCAGCAGCCAAGGTAGCGGGAGTAGACTCAATGAGCAGTTCTTC.

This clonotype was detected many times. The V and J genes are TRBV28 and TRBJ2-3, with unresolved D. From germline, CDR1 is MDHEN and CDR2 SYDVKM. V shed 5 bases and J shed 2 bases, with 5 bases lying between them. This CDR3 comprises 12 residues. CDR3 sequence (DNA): TGTGCCAGCAGTACCCCCACAGATACGCAGTATTTT. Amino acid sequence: CASSTPTDTQYF.

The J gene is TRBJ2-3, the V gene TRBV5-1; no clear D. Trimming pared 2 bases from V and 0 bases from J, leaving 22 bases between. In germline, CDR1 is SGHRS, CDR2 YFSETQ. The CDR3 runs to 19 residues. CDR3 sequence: CASSFEPGSPLASTDTQYF. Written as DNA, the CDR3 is TGCGCCAGCAGCTTTGAACCTGGGTCTCCGCTGGCAAGCACAGATACGCAGTATTTT.

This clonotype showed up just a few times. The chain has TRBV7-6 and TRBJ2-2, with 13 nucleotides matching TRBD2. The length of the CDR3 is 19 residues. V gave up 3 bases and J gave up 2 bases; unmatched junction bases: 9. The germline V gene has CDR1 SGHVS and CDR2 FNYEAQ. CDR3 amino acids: CASSFNPGTSGDNTGELFF. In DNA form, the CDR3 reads TGTGCCAGCAGCTTTAATCCCGGGACTAGCGGGGACAACACCGGGGAGCTGTTTTTT. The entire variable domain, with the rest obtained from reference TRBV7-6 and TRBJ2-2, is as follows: GAGVSQSPRYKVTKRGQDVALRCDPISGHVSLYWYRQALGQGPEFLTYFNYEAQQDKSGLPNDRFSAERPEGSISTLTIQRTEQRDSAMYRCASSFNPGTSGDNTGELFFGEGSRLTVL.